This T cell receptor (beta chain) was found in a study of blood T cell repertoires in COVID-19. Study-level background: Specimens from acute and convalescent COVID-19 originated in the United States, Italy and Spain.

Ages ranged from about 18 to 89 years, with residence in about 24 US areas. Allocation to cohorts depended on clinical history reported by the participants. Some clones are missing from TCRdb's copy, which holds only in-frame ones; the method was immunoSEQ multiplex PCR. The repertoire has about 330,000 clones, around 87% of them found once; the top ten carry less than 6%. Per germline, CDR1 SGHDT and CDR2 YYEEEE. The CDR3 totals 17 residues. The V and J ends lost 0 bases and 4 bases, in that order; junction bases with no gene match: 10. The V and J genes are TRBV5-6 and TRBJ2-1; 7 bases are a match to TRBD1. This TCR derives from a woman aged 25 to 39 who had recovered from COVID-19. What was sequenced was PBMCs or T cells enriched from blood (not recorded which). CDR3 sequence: CASSLGRGPPSYNEQFF. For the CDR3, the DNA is TGTGCCAGCAGCTTGGGAAGGGGGCCACCAAGTTACAATGAGCAGTTCTTC.